The clone carrying this T cell receptor beta chain has just a few counts. Antigen: not known. These data are taken from a study of cytomegalovirus exposure and HLA in healthy donors. The CDR3 is 14 residues long. After removal of 1 base from V and 5 bases from J, the junction contained 5 bases not matched to a gene. Per germline, CDR1 MGHRA and CDR2 YSYEKL. PCR amplification relied on 60 Vbeta primers (plus 13 Jbeta primers). Repertoires were generated with immunoSEQ multiplex PCR, while TCRdb's copy carries only in-frame clones and drops some. The sample has approximately 300,000 clones; roughly 86% are singletons. Study-wide results and limits: In vitro work confirmed that a few CMV-associated chains recognize CMV antigens.

The chain carries TRBV4-1 and TRBJ2-7, with 7 bases that match TRBD1. The sequence was collected from a woman aged 40 to 50 in good health and CMV-seropositive. Sequencing was carried out using PBMCs. The CDR3 coding sequence is TGCGCCAGCAGCCAAGTCCCTACAGGGGACGAGCAGTACTTC. Translated, it gives CASSQVPTGDEQYF.